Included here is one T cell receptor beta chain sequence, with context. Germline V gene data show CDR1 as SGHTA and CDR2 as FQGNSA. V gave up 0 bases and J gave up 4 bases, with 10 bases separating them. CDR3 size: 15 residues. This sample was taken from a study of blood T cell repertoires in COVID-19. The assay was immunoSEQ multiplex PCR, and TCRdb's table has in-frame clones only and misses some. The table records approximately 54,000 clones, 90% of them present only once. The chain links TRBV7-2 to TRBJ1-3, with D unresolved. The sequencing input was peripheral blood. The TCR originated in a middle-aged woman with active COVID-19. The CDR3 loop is CASSLAGEEGNTIYF. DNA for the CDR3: TGTGCCAGCAGCTTAGCGGGTGAGGAGGGAAACACCATATATTTT.